This entry describes one TCR beta chain. What it binds is not known. Primers: 60 Vbeta forward and 13 Jbeta reverse. Under the authors' procedure: About 12 million shared chains were among the about 80 million unique TCR beta chains that a later analysis counted. Sequencing was performed with immunoSEQ multiplex PCR; in TCRdb, only in-frame clones are kept and a portion is missing. V, J and clone size are taken as reported in that table, and D and trimming were inferred from the DNA itself. Among roughly 130,000 clones, approximately 78% were seen once, and the ten largest hold 5.5% to 7%. This CDR3 comprises 13 residues. V lost 6 bases to trimming and J lost 5 bases; unmatched junction nucleotides: 2. From germline, CDR1 is MNHNY and CDR2 SVGAGI (reference sequence). The sample originates from a study of cytomegalovirus exposure and HLA in healthy donors. General observations from the study: Researchers left out some V segments, among them TRBV6-2 and TRBV6-3, as indistinguishable.

The source of this sequence is a woman between 40 and 50 years old in good health and CMV-seropositive. This chain uses TRBV6-6 with TRBJ2-5; 11 bases are a match to TRBD2. The material sequenced was PBMCs. CDR3 in amino acids: CASSPSGGETQYF. CDR3 sequence (DNA): TGTGCCAGCAGCCCTAGCGGGGGGGAGACCCAGTACTTC.